The source of this T cell receptor (beta chain) is a study of T cell clones after liver transplantation. Study context: A pre-transplant mixed lymphocyte reaction with TCRbeta sequencing defined graft-donor-reactive clones followed in post-transplant blood. Blood was drawn pre-transplant, before withdrawal, and after full or failed withdrawal.

Germline lookup yields CDR1 SGHRS and CDR2 YFSETQ. The CDR3 is made up of 14 amino acids. V gave up 0 bases and J gave up 5 bases, with 10 bases separating them. The method was immunoSEQ multiplex PCR; TCRdb's version includes in-frame clones alone and lacks a portion of them. The repertoire holds around 110,000 clones, 90% seen once, with around 0.86% in the top ten. The rearrangement joins TRBV5-1 to TRBJ2-3, with D possibly matching TRBD1 (5 bases). This clonotype originated in a human patient who received a liver transplant. A share of the T cells may be of graft donor origin. Sequenced here: CD4+ T cells from blood, sampled 12 months after liver transplant. The CDR3 region is CASSLDRTGDTQYF. In DNA, the CDR3 is TGCGCCAGCAGCTTGGACAGGACGGGAGATACGCAGTATTTT.